The source of this T cell receptor beta chain is a study of control samples from healthy donors and cancer patients. TCRdb's table, derived via immunoSEQ multiplex PCR, lists solely in-frame clones and lacks some. This sample has about 150,000 clones, with 94% found just once. The CDR3 is made up of 17 amino acids. Per the germline V gene, CDR1 is SGHTA and CDR2 is FQGNSA. Trimming at V came to 8 bases and at J to 5 bases, leaving 16 bases not matched to a gene. The chain carries TRBV7-2 and TRBJ2-2, with 8 bases aligning to TRBD2. This TCR was sampled from a woman aged 18-30 years in good health. Sequenced input: blood. The CDR3 sequence is CASGGLILAGATGELFF. DNA for the CDR3: TGTGCCAGCGGGGGCTTAATTCTAGCGGGTGCAACCGGGGAGCTGTTTTTT.